This entry describes one T cell receptor (beta chain). Its antigen is unknown. What was amplified from RNA transcripts were TCR beta CDR3 regions. HTBI primers were employed in a first-round RT-PCR of the TCR CDR3. MiXCR, run by TCRdb on the multiplex PCR reads, gives a single entry per CDR3 protein. The sample lists 480,000 or so distinct CDR3 sequences; over 35% were seen once. This specimen comes from a study of T cells in Graves' hyperthyroidism and ophthalmopathy. Study findings and constraints: In the blood, most expanded thyroid clonotypes above 0.001 appeared as well.

Pregnant or lactating patients were excluded, as were those with uncontrolled infection or other autoimmune disease. This CDR3 has 14 amino acids. The germline gives CDR1 DFQATT, CDR2 SNEGSKA (reference sequence). V dropped 3 bases and J dropped 4 bases, with 15 bases sitting between them. The chain couples TRBV20-1 to TRBJ1-2; D possibly corresponds to TRBD1 (5 bases). Sample: peripheral blood or thyroid tissue (not recorded which). The receptor was derived from an adult woman with Graves' disease, either hyperthyroidism or ophthalmopathy (not recorded which). The CDR3 here is CSASEMGDRYGYTF. CDR3 DNA sequence: TGCAGTGCTAGTGAGATGGGGGACCGCTATGGCTACACCTTC.